A selection of T cell receptor beta chains follows, all from one sample in a study of blood T cell repertoires in COVID-19. The protocol was immunoSEQ multiplex PCR, while the TCRdb copy is restricted to in-frame clones and leaves out a portion. The sample has about 160,000 clones; approximately 88% are singletons. The source material was peripheral blood. The receptors here all came from a woman of 80 years or more with active or convalescent COVID-19. Both conserved end residues are part of each CDR3. A D gene is named only where the DNA matches it firmly. Some rows have no size entry. The others give once, few or many, or a class for an expanded clone.

clone_size j_call v_call d_call cdr3_nt cdr3_aa
. TRBJ2-2 TRBV10-1 TRBD1 TGCGCCAGCAGTCCAGGGGGCTCGGACACCGGGGAGCTGTTTTTT CASSPGGSDTGELFF
once TRBJ2-1 TRBV7-3 . TGTGCCAGCAGTTCTGGGACTTTCAATGAGCAGTTCTTC CASSSGTFNEQFF
. TRBJ1-1 TRBV18 . TGTGCCACCTCAGGTGGCAGGAACACTGAAGCTTTCTTT CATSGGRNTEAFF
. TRBJ2-2 TRBV5-1 . TGCGCCAGCAGCACAGGGTCCGGGGAGCTGTTTTTT CASSTGSGELFF
. TRBJ1-2 TRBV6-5 . TGTGCCAGCAGTTCCCGGGGACATCTTTATGGCTACACCTTC CASSSRGHLYGYTF
few TRBJ1-3 TRBV2 . TGTGCCAGCAGTGATTTGTTGAGCTCTGGAAACACCATATATTTT CASSDLLSSGNTIYF
. TRBJ2-3 TRBV5-4 . TGTGCCAGCAGCCAGGACATGAGAGGCACAGATACGCAGTATTTT CASSQDMRGTDTQYF
. TRBJ2-3 TRBV2 . TGTGCCAGCAGTGATTCTGGCCTTAGCACAGATACGCAGTATTTT CASSDSGLSTDTQYF
. TRBJ1-2 TRBV19 TRBD1 TGTGCCAGTACCACAGGGGAGATTTGGTATGGCTACACCTTC CASTTGEIWYGYTF
. TRBJ1-5 TRBV19 . TGTGCCAGTAACAGGCCCAATCAGCCCCAGCATTTT CASNRPNQPQHF
few TRBJ2-4 TRBV7-9 TRBD1 TGTGCCAGCAGCAATACCCGGGACAGCGTAAACATTCAGTACTTC CASSNTRDSVNIQYF
. TRBJ2-3 TRBV3-1/TRBV3-2 TRBD2 TGTGCCAGCAGCCAAGAGTTATGGGCTAGCGGGGCCTTTAGCACAGATACGCAGTATTTT CASSQELWASGAFSTDTQYF
few TRBJ1-6 TRBV10-3 . TGTGCCATCAGTAACCTAAAGGGGCGAGAATCACCCCTCCACTTT CAISNLKGRESPLHF
. TRBJ2-5 TRBV5-4 TRBD2 TGTGCCAGCAGGGGGGGGATTGAGGAGACCCAGTACTTC CASRGGIEETQYF
. TRBJ2-5 TRBV29-1 . TGCAGCGTTGGAGGGGTAGACAGGAAGACCCAGTACTTC CSVGGVDRKTQYF
. TRBJ2-7 TRBV4-1 TRBD2 TGCGCCAGCAGCCTTCCACTAGCGGGGGAATCCTACGAGCAGTACTTC CASSLPLAGESYEQYF
. TRBJ2-5 TRBV11-3 TRBD1 TGTGCCAGCAGCCACAGGACAGGGGGAGAGACCCAGTACTTC CASSHRTGGETQYF
. TRBJ2-7 TRBV12-3/TRBV12-4 . TGTGCCAGCAGTTCCCGTACTTTCGACGAGCAGTACTTC CASSSRTFDEQYF
once TRBJ1-1 TRBV2 . TGTGCCAGCAGTGATCCGGGGAATGCGACTGAAGCTTTCTTT CASSDPGNATEAFF
. TRBJ1-4 TRBV18 . TGTGCCAGCTCACACGAGGGGGCTAATGAAAAACTGTTTTTT CASSHEGANEKLFF